One sample yielded the 10 T cell receptor beta chains listed below, sequenced in a study of CD8+ T cells in alopecia areata. Using CD4, CD8alpha, NKG2D, NKG2ACE and other markers, pooled cutaneous lymph node cells were sorted. Following extraction, RNA underwent reverse transcription to cDNA, which served as the sequencing template. Sequenced by immunoSEQ multiplex PCR; TCRdb stores in-frame clones only, minus some. The data show 270,000 or so clones, with none appearing a single time. Sequencing was performed on CD4+ T cells sorted from a lymph node. These receptors all stem from a C3H/HeJ mouse with alopecia areata. Strain haplotype at MHC: H2-k.

Concerning this clone: Mouse germline and gene names are used. The CDR3 end lies 4 residues beyond the end of the read and is filled in from the germline J gene. The same CDR3 arises from other DNA sequences in this sample as well. The chain is built from TRBV5 and TRBJ2-3; possible D gene TRBD2, 5 bases. V was cut by 2 bases and J by 1 base, with 7 bases left in between. Germline values: CDR1 LGHNA, CDR2 YNLKQL (reference sequence). This CDR3 is 14 amino acids long. The CDR3 sequence: CASSQLGGAETLYF. The part of the CDR3 DNA that was read is TGTGCCAGCAGCCAACTGGGTGGTGCAGAA.

Points on this clone: These gene names are mouse names. The CDR3 end falls 4 residues outside the read, so it is completed with the germline J gene. Other DNA variants within this sample encode the same CDR3. The V call is TRBV5, the J call TRBJ2-5; 10 bases match TRBD2. The ends lost 4 bases at V and 3 bases at J; junction bases unmatched: 1. This CDR3 comprises 14 residues. CDR1 is LGHNA and CDR2 is YNLKQL in the germline V gene (reference sequence). CDR3 residues: CASSRTGGQDTQYF. The sequenced part of the CDR3 DNA is TGTGCCAGCAGCCGGACTGGGGGACAAGAC.

The table lists this clone with many counts. Each gene name is a mouse one. Sequencing ends 4 residues short of the CDR3 end; the germline J gene provides the rest. The chain is built from TRBV13-1 and TRBJ2-5; TRBD2 might be the D (5 bases). V lost 3 bases and J 3 bases, leaving 5 bases between the germline ends. The CDR3 totals 12 residues. Germline values: CDR1 NSHNY, CDR2 SYGAGN. Incomplete CDR3 DNA: TGTGCCAGCAGTGCTGGGCAAGAC. Translated, it gives CASSAGQD. The full CDR3 sequence reads CASSAGQDTQYF.

Of note for this clone: Here the gene names and germline are mouse. The read ends 4 residues early relative to the CDR3; the germline J gene fills the gap. The chain has TRBV14 and TRBJ1-1; 10 bases are a match to TRBD1. The CDR3 covers 14 residues. Losses at the gene ends were 5 bases for V and 1 base for J; bases not matched to a gene: 2. Germline V gene lookup returns CDR1 SGHDT and CDR2 FRDEAV. The chain's CDR3 is CASRRQGANTEVFF. The sequenced CDR3 bases are TGTGCCAGCAGGAGACAGGGGGCGAACACA.

With regard to this clone: The listed genes are named as in mouse. Read coverage stops 4 residues before the CDR3 terminus; the germline J gene supplies the remainder. The chain combines TRBV13-1 with TRBJ1-2; a possible D gene is TRBD1 (6 bases). CDR1 is NSHNY, CDR2 SYGAGN, per germline. The CDR3 has 15 amino acids. Trimming stripped 3 bases from V and 0 bases from J, with 12 bases between. The part of the CDR3 DNA that was read is TGTGCCAGCAGTGGGTCCCGGGACACAAACTCC. Protein product: CASSGSRDTNS. The entire CDR3 sequence reads CASSGSRDTNSDYTF.

Comments on this clone: Any gene name here is a mouse gene name. The read gets to within 4 residues of the CDR3 end, and the germline J gene fills in the rest. The rearrangement joins TRBV31 to TRBJ2-2; D is possibly TRBD2 (7 bases). CDR3 length equals 16 residues. CDR1 is GKSSPN and CDR2 is SITVG in the germline V gene. The ends were cut back, 0 bases at V and 4 bases at J, with 15 bases in the middle. The DNA read from the CDR3 is TGTGCCTGGAGTCTAGTGGGGGGCGCGGGCACCGGG. It codes for CAWSLVGGAGTG. The whole CDR3 reads CAWSLVGGAGTGQLYF.

In this sample, this clone turned up a few times. These gene names are mouse names. The read ends 4 residues early relative to the CDR3; the germline J gene fills the gap. The chain is built from TRBV1 and TRBJ2-3; tentatively, D is TRBD2 (7 bases). Between the trimmed V and J ends, which lost 0 bases and 0 bases, there was a span of 10 bases. Germline lookup yields CDR1 NSQYPW and CDR2 LRSPGD (reference sequence). The CDR3 is made up of 16 amino acids. The CDR3 DNA, read in part, is TGCACCTGCAGTGCAGAAAGGGGGGCTAGTGCAGAA. It specifies CTCSAERGASAE. The whole CDR3 protein is CTCSAERGASAETLYF. Based on the CDR3 plus reference TRBV1 and TRBJ2-3, the full variable domain is VTLLEQNPRWRLVPRGQAVNLRCILKNSQYPWMSWYQQDLQKQLQWLFTLRSPGDKEVKSLPGADYLATRVTDTELRLQVANMSQGRTLYCTCSAERGASAETLYFGSGTRLTVL.

Only a few counts were recorded for this clone. The gene names given are mouse names. The read terminates 4 residues before the CDR3 end, so the remaining end is supplied by the germline J gene. The V gene is TRBV13-1, the J gene TRBJ1-1; D is unresolved. Germline assignment: CDR1 NSHNY and CDR2 SYGAGN. V lost 0 bases to trimming and J lost 1 base, with 7 bases between them. The length of the CDR3 is 14 residues. CDR3 loop: CASSDVGRNTEVFF. The part of the CDR3 DNA that was read is TGTGCCAGCAGTGATGTGGGGAGAAACACA.

This clone showed up just a few times. Mouse gene names apply. The sequenced fragment ends 3 residues before the CDR3 boundary, so the rest is inferred from the germline J gene. The chain links TRBV31 to TRBJ1-6, with TRBD1 matching over 9 bases. TRBJ1-6 belongs to the ORF category, with a function that is uncertain. This CDR3 is 15 amino acids long. V dropped 2 bases and J dropped 8; count of bases not matched to a gene: 7. Germline lookup yields CDR1 GKSSPN and CDR2 SITVG. The sequenced CDR3 bases are TGTGCCTGGAGTTCAACAGGGGGCAGGGATTCGCCC. It translates to CAWSSTGGRDSP. The CDR3 in its entirety is CAWSSTGGRDSPLYF.

This clone was picked up a small number of times. Mouse gene names apply. The read is 4 residues too short to cover the CDR3 end, so that end is filled in from the germline J gene. V usage is TRBV17 and J usage is TRBJ2-4, with 12 bases lining up with TRBD2. Germline loops: CDR1 MNHDT, CDR2 YYDKIL. This CDR3 contains 15 residues. The CDR3 protein is CASSSRLGGRNTLYF. Partial CDR3 DNA: TGTGCTAGCAGTAGCCGACTGGGGGGGCGTAAC.